This T cell receptor beta chain was observed in a study of human T cells and chemical hapten exposure. Overall study context: For sensitization, 2% DPC was applied to a roughly 2 cm by roughly 2 cm patch of upper inner arm skin.

This clonotype was counted at least ten times. Its target is not known. Study results and limitations: As the donors had alopecia, their immune response may differ from healthy people's. TCRs at a frequency above 1 in 1000 stayed unchanged with DPC sensitization. Relative to control repertoires, expanded TCRs gave rise to significantly more large CDR3 similarity clusters.

From the RACE reads, TCRdb called clonotypes with MiXCR, one entry per CDR3 protein. The sample has tens of thousands of distinct CDR3 sequences, about 6.6% seen once. Time point defined: patch test 2, 6 weeks after DPC sensitization. Noted treatment: therapeutic diphenylcyclopropenone sensitization with weekly scalp DPC. CDR3 length: 15 residues. CDR1 is MDHEN, CDR2 SYDVKM, per germline. With 0 bases clipped from V and 10 bases from J, the junction kept 8 bases outside the gene matches. This specimen was whole blood, taken in connection with sensitization to the hapten diphenylcyclopropenone (DPC). J is TRBJ2-1 and V is TRBV28; TRBD2 aligns across 8 bases. This receptor was identified in a woman between 25 and 40 years old with alopecia areata. Some clones in this sample may be carry-over from other donors' samples. The CDR3 spells CASSLWAAGDGEQFF. The DNA of the CDR3 is TGTGCCAGCAGTTTATGGGCAGCGGGGGACGGGGAGCAGTTCTTC.